The 11 T cell receptor beta chains in this list originate from one sample, sequenced in a study of cytomegalovirus exposure and HLA in healthy donors. The assay was immunoSEQ multiplex PCR, and TCRdb's table has in-frame clones only and misses some. Of more than 95,000 clones in the sample, over 85% were seen once. Sequencing was performed on PBMCs. The receptors come from a woman between 18 and 29 years old in good health and CMV-seronegative.

The chain is built from TRBV28 and TRBJ2-7, with 8 positions matching TRBD1. Germline CDR1 is MDHEN and CDR2 is SYDVKM. The CDR3 spans 14 residues. With V trimmed by 3 bases and J by 7 bases, 8 bases remained unmatched. CDR3 in DNA: TGTGCCAGCAGTTTGATCCAGGGGGCACGGGAGCAGTACTTC. Amino acid sequence: CASSLIQGAREQYF. The entire variable domain, with the rest obtained from reference TRBV28 and TRBJ2-7, is as follows: DVKVTQSSRYLVKRTGEKVFLECVQDMDHENMFWYRQDPGLGLRLIYFSYDVKMKEKGDIPEGYSVSREKKERFSLILESASTNQTSMYLCASSLIQGAREQYFGPGTRLTVT.

CDR3 bases: TGTGCCAGCAGTGAAAGGGGGCTTTACTCCTACGAGCAGTACTTC. It is translated as CASSERGLYSYEQYF. The chain carries TRBV2 and TRBJ2-7; 7 bases fit TRBD1. Germline CDR1 SNHLY, CDR2 FYNNEI. The ends lost 2 bases at V and 0 bases at J; junction bases unmatched: 4. This CDR3 has 15 residues.

This clone came up once. V and J are TRBV18 and TRBJ1-2; possibly TRBD1 for D (5 bases). This CDR3 is built from 13 residues. The ends were cut back, 3 bases at V and 4 bases at J, with 9 bases in the middle. The germline V gene has CDR1 KGHSH and CDR2 LQKENI. CDR3 protein: CASSPGGFYGYTF. The CDR3 coding sequence is TGTGCCAGCTCACCGGGGGGGTTCTATGGCTACACCTTC.

This clone has only one observation. CDR3 region: CASSLRGTSGRDPYEQYF. In DNA form, the CDR3 reads TGCGCCAGCAGCTTGCGTGGGACTAGCGGGAGAGACCCCTACGAGCAGTACTTC. V gene TRBV5-1 combines with J gene TRBJ2-7; 14 nucleotides align to TRBD2. The CDR3 has 18 residues. The J segment lost 2 bases and the V segment lost 1 base, leaving 8 bases of the junction unmatched. Germline CDR1 SGHRS, CDR2 YFSETQ.

The rearrangement links TRBV5-1 to TRBJ2-5, with TRBD1 identical over 10 bases. The V segment lost 4 bases and the J segment 6 bases; nucleotides outside the gene matches: 12. The V gene's germline CDR1 is SGHRS and CDR2 YFSETQ. CDR3 length: 16 residues. DNA for the CDR3: TGCGCCAGCAGCCTTGGACCCGGGACAGGGGAACAGACCCAGTACTTC. Protein product: CASSLGPGTGEQTQYF.

The V gene is TRBV7-2, the J gene TRBJ1-5; 10 positions agree with TRBD1. The germline gives CDR1 SGHTA, CDR2 FQGNSA. The V segment lost 5 bases and the J segment 0 bases; nucleotides outside the gene matches: 7. CDR3 length: 17 amino acids. Here the CDR3 DNA reads TGTGCCAGCAGCATGGGACAGGGGCGCTATAGCAATCAGCCCCAGCATTTT. Translating gives CASSMGQGRYSNQPQHF.

This clone has only a few counts. The rearrangement links TRBV5-8 to TRBJ2-1; the D gene is possibly TRBD2 (7 bases). Germline V gene lookup returns CDR1 SGHTS and CDR2 YDEGEE. This CDR3 has 14 residues. The V and J ends lost 10 bases and 8 bases respectively, with 22 bases between them. The CDR3 here is CAGTTGRVVDEQFF. The CDR3 nucleotides are TGTGCCGGAACTACAGGGAGGGTTGTGGATGAGCAGTTCTTC.

The chain couples TRBV28 to TRBJ1-1; D is ambiguous. V lost 2 bases, J lost 10 bases, and 11 bases lay in between. The germline V gene encodes CDR1 MDHEN and CDR2 SYDVKM. This CDR3 comprises 12 residues. The CDR3 region is CASSLDREGAFF. For the CDR3, the DNA is TGTGCCAGCAGTTTAGACCGGGAGGGAGCTTTCTTT.

This sequence joins TRBV9 and TRBJ2-7; possibly TRBD1 for D (5 bases). V lost 0 bases and J 4 bases, leaving 11 bases between the germline ends. In germline, CDR1 is SGDLS, CDR2 YYNGEE. CDR3 length: 14 residues. The CDR3 loop is CASSVEGNPYEQYF. The DNA for the CDR3 is TGTGCCAGCAGCGTAGAGGGGAACCCATACGAGCAGTACTTC.

V is TRBV29-1 and J is TRBJ2-1; D ambiguous. Between the trimmed V and J ends, which lost 7 bases and 5 bases, there was a span of 18 bases. The CDR3 is made up of 14 amino acids. CDR1 and CDR2 (germline): SQVTM, ANQGSEA. This chain's CDR3 is CSGRLLESNNEQFF. In DNA, the CDR3 is TGCAGCGGGCGACTTTTGGAGTCGAACAATGAGCAGTTCTTC.

This sequence joins TRBV6-1 and TRBJ2-1; 10 bases fit TRBD2. CDR3 size: 15 residues. V shed 1 base, J shed 7 bases, and the junction held 4 bases outside the gene matches. From germline, CDR1 is MNHNS and CDR2 SASEGT. CDR3 coding DNA: TGTGCCAGCAGTGAAGGACTAGCGGGTTTTAATGAGCAGTTCTTC. This encodes CASSEGLAGFNEQFF.